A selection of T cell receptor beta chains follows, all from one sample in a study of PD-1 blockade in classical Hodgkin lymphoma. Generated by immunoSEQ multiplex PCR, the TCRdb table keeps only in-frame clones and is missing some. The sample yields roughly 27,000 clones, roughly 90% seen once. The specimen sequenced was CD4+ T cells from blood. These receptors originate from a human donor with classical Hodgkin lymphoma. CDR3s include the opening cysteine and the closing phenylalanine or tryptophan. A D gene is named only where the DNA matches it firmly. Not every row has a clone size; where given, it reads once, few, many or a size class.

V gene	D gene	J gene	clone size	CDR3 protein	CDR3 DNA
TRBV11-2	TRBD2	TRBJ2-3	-	CASSLNPSGSTDTQYF	TGTGCCAGCAGCTTAAATCCTAGCGGGAGCACAGATACGCAGTATTTT
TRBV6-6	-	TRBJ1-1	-	CASSYSRGVAFF	TGTGCCAGCAGTTACTCGAGGGGGGTAGCTTTCTTT
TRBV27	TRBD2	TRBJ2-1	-	CASSFSLAASYNEQFF	TGTGCCAGCAGTTTCTCCCTAGCGGCGTCCTACAATGAGCAGTTCTTC
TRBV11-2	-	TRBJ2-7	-	CASSSAGDKQYF	TGTGCCAGCAGCTCCGCAGGGGACAAGCAGTACTTC
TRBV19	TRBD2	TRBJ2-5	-	CASSMFGGIQETQYF	TGTGCCAGTAGTATGTTCGGGGGGATCCAAGAGACCCAGTACTTC
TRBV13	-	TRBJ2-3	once	CASSLNVRPDTQYF	TGTGCCAGCAGCTTAAATGTGCGTCCAGATACGCAGTATTTT
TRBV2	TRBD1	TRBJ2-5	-	CASRGTEETQYF	TGTGCCAGCAGGGGGACAGAAGAGACCCAGTACTTC
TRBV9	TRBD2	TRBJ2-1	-	CASSASGTSGIDEQFF	TGTGCCAGCAGCGCCTCCGGGACTAGCGGGATCGATGAGCAGTTCTTC
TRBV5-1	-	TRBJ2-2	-	CASSLQEGGAGELFF	TGCGCCAGCAGCTTGCAAGAAGGCGGTGCCGGGGAGCTGTTTTTT
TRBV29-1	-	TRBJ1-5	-	CSVVIGGGHQPQHF	TGCAGCGTTGTTATAGGGGGAGGCCATCAGCCCCAGCATTTT
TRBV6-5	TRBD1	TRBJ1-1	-	CASSLGGQGTEAFF	TGTGCCAGCAGTCTCGGTGGACAGGGCACTGAAGCTTTCTTT
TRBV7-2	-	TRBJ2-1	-	CASSLAGAFNEQFF	TGTGCCAGCAGCTTAGCAGGGGCCTTCAATGAGCAGTTCTTC
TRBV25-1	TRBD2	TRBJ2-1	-	CATELAVGYNEQFF	TGTGCCACCGAACTAGCGGTCGGTTACAATGAGCAGTTCTTC
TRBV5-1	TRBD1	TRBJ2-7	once	CASSPRQGAGGGIHYEQYF	TGCGCCAGCAGCCCGAGACAGGGGGCCGGCGGGGGGATCCACTACGAGCAGTACTTC
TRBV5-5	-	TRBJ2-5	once	CASSLDSHQETQYF	TGTGCCAGCAGCTTGGACAGTCACCAAGAGACCCAGTACTTC
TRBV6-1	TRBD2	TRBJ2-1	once	CASMASGGHNEQFF	TGTGCCAGCATGGCTAGCGGGGGTCACAATGAGCAGTTCTTC
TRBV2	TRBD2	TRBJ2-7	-	CASREWTSGSDEQYF	TGTGCCAGCAGGGAGTGGACTAGCGGGAGCGACGAGCAGTACTTC
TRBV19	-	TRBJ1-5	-	CASRGHGFQPQHF	TGTGCCAGTAGGGGACACGGTTTTCAGCCCCAGCATTTT
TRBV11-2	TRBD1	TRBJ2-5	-	CASSRDRGRETQYF	TGTGCCAGCAGCCGGGACAGGGGGCGAGAGACCCAGTACTTC
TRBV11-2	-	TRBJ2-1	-	CASSLAAVSYNEQFF	TGTGCCAGCAGCTTAGCGGCGGTCTCCTACAATGAGCAGTTCTTC
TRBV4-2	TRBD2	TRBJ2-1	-	CASSPGLAGDNEQFF	TGTGCCAGCAGCCCCGGACTAGCGGGTGACAATGAGCAGTTCTTC
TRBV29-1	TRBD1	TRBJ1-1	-	CSVERDRGYTEAFF	TGCAGCGTTGAGAGGGACAGGGGTTACACTGAAGCTTTCTTT
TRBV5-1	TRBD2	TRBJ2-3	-	CASSPPRGGETDTQYF	TGCGCCAGCAGCCCCCCGCGGGGGGGGGAGACAGATACGCAGTATTTT
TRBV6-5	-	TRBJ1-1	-	CASSSTLNTEAFF	TGTGCCAGCAGTTCAACATTGAACACTGAAGCTTTCTTT
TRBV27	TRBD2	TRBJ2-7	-	CASSSGLAGSSYEQYF	TGTGCCAGCAGTTCGGGACTAGCGGGTTCATCCTACGAGCAGTACTTC
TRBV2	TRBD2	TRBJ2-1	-	CASSELGLAGLNEQFF	TGTGCCAGCAGTGAATTGGGACTAGCGGGATTGAATGAGCAGTTCTTC
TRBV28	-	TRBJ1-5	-	CASRSGTQPQHF	TGTGCCAGCAGATCCGGGACTCAGCCCCAGCATTTT
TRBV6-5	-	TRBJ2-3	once	CASRTSRWGTDTQYF	TGTGCCAGCAGAACGAGCCGTTGGGGCACAGATACGCAGTATTTT
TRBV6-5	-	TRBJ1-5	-	CASSFSGDGNQPQHF	TGTGCCAGCAGTTTCTCAGGTGACGGCAATCAGCCCCAGCATTTT
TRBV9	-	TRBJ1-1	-	CASSVEENTEAFF	TGTGCCAGCAGCGTAGAAGAGAACACTGAAGCTTTCTTT
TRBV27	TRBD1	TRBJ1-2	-	CASNPGQGYGYTF	TGTGCCAGCAATCCGGGACAGGGGTATGGCTACACCTTC
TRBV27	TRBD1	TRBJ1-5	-	CASSLRAGTGGSNQPQHF	TGTGCCAGCAGTTTAAGGGCCGGGACAGGAGGGAGCAATCAGCCCCAGCATTTT
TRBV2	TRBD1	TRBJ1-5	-	CASRNDRVNQPQHF	TGTGCCAGCAGGAACGACAGGGTTAATCAGCCCCAGCATTTT
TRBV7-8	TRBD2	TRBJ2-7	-	CASSIGLAGGYEQYF	TGTGCCAGCAGCATCGGACTAGCGGGAGGCTACGAGCAGTACTTC
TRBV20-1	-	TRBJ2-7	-	CSAGGRDEQYF	TGCAGTGCAGGAGGTAGGGACGAGCAGTACTTC
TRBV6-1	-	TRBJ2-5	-	CASTRTRETQYF	TGTGCCAGCACAAGGACCCGAGAGACCCAGTACTTC
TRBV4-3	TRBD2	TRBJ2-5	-	CASSQELATQETQYF	TGCGCCAGCAGCCAAGAACTAGCGACCCAAGAGACCCAGTACTTC
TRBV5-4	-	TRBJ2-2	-	CASSPGQYPTGELFF	TGTGCCAGCAGCCCCGGACAGTACCCGACCGGGGAGCTGTTTTTT
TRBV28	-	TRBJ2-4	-	CASSHGFRRGVAKNIQYF	TGTGCCAGCAGCCACGGGTTCAGGAGGGGGGTTGCCAAAAACATTCAGTACTTC
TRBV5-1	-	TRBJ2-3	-	CASSLEARSTDTQYF	TGCGCCAGCAGCCTCGAAGCCAGGAGCACAGATACGCAGTATTTT
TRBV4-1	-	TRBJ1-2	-	CASSQGDTRNYGYTF	TGCGCCAGCAGCCAAGGGGACACCCGCAACTATGGCTACACCTTC
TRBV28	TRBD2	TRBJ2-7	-	CASSFRIRGGEQYF	TGTGCCAGCAGTTTCAGGATCCGGGGGGGCGAGCAGTACTTC
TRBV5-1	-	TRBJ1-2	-	CASSLGQSYGYTF	TGCGCCAGCAGCCTAGGACAGTCCTATGGCTACACCTTC
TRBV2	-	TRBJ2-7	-	CASSFDTGRTF	TGTGCCAGCTCCTTCGATACAGGACGGACCTTC
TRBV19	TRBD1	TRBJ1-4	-	CASSWTGGASNEKLFF	TGTGCCAGCTCCTGGACAGGGGGCGCGTCTAATGAAAAACTGTTTTTT
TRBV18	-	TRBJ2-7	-	CASSPPQQLYEQYF	TGTGCCAGCTCACCACCTCAACAGCTCTACGAGCAGTACTTC
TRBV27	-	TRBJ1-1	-	CASSKGPTNTEAFF	TGTGCCAGCAGTAAGGGACCGACAAACACTGAAGCTTTCTTT
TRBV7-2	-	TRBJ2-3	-	CASSFQASTDTQYF	TGTGCCAGCAGCTTTCAGGCTAGCACAGATACGCAGTATTTT
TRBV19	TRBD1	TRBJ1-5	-	CASSTRTGNQPQHF	TGTGCCAGTAGTACCAGGACAGGGAATCAGCCCCAGCATTTT